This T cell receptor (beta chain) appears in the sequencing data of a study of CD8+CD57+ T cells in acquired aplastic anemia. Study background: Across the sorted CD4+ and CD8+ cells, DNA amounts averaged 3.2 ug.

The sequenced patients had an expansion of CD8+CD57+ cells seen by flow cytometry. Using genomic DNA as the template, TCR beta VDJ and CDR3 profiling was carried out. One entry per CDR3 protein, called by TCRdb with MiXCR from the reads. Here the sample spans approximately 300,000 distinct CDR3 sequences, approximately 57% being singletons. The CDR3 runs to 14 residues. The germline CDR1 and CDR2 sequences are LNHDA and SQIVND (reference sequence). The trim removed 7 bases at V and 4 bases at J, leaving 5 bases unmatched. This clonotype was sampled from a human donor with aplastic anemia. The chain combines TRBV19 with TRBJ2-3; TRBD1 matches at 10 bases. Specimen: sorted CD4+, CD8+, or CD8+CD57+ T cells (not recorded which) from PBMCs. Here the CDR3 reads CASNDRGRPDTQYF. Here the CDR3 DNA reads TGTGCCAGTAACGACAGGGGGCGCCCAGATACGCAGTATTTT.